This TCR beta chain was retrieved from a study of OX40 agonist ivuxolimab in advanced cancers. Systemic immunosuppression or a history of autoimmune disease excluded patients. This table comes from immunoSEQ multiplex PCR, and its TCRdb copy is limited to in-frame clones, with some not included. The table includes under 95,000 clones, roughly 85% detected once. This clone was seen only once. CDR3 length equals 13 residues. Per the germline V gene, CDR1 is MNHEY and CDR2 is SVGAGI. Trimming cost V 4 bases and J 2 bases; bases outside gene matches: 2. The sequence was collected from an adult with an advanced solid tumor such as melanoma, head and neck, liver or kidney cancer. V usage is TRBV6-5 and J usage is TRBJ2-7, with TRBD2 matching over 7 bases. Material: CD4+ or CD8+ T cells sorted from blood, obtained in a trial of the OX40 agonist ivuxolimab. CDR3 sequence (DNA): TGTGCCAGCAGTTCTAGCGGAACCTACGAGCAGTACTTC. Its protein is CASSSSGTYEQYF.